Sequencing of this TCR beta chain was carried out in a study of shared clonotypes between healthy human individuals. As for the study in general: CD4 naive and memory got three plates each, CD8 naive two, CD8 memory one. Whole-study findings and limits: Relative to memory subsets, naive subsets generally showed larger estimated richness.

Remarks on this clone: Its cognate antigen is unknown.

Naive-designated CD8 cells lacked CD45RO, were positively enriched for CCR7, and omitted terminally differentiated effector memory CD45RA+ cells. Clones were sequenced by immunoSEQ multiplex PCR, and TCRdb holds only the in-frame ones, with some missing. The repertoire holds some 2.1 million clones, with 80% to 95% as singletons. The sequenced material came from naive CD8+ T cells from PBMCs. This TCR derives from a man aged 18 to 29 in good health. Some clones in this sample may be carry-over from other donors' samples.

The DNA for the CDR3 is TGTGCCAGCAGTGAAGTGGGACAGGGGGCAGTCGAGCAGTACTTC. It encodes CASSEVGQGAVEQYF. The chain links TRBV2 to TRBJ2-7, with 12 bases matching TRBD1. Germline assignment: CDR1 SNHLY and CDR2 FYNNEI. The CDR3 sequence is 15 residues long. V lost 1 base and J lost 6; bases outside the gene matches: 4.